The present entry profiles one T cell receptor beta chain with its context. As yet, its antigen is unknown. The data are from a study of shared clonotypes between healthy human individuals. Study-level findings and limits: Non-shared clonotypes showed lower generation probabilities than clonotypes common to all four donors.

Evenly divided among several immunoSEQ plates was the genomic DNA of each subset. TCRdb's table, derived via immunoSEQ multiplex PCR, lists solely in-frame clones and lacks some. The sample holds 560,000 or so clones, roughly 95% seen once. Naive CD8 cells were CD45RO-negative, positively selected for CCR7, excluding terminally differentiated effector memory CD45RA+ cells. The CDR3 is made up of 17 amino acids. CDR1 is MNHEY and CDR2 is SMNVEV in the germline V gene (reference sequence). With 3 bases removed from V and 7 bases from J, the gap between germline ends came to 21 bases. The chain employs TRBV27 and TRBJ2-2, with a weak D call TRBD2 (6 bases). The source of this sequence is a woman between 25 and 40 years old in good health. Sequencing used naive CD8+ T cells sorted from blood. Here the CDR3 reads CASSFLLGGNGNGELFF. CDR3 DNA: TGTGCCAGCAGTTTTCTATTGGGCGGGAATGGTAACGGGGAGCTGTTTTTT.